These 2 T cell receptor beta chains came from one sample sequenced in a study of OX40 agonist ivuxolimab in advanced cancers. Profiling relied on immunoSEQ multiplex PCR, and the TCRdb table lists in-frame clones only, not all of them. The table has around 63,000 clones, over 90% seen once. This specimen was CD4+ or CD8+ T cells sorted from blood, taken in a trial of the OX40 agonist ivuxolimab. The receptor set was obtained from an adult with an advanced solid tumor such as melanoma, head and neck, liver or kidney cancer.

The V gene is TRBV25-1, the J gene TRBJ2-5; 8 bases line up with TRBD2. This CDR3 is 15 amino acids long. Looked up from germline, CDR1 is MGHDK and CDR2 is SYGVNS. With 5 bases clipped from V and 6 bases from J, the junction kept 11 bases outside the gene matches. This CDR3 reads CASSKSGTRGQTQYF. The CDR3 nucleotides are TGTGCCAGCAGTAAATCCGGGACTAGGGGCCAGACCCAGTACTTC.

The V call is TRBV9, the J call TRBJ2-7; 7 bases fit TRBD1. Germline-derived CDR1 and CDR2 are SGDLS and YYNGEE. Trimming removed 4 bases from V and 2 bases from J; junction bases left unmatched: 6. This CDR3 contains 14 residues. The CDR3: CASSPRDSPYEQYF. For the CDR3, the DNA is TGTGCCAGCAGCCCCCGGGACAGTCCCTACGAGCAGTACTTC.